A selection of T cell receptor beta chains follows, all from one sample in a study of control samples from healthy donors and cancer patients. The repertoire was sequenced with immunoSEQ multiplex PCR; TCRdb's copy has only in-frame clones and lacks some. The table records 200,000 or so clones, roughly 94% of them present only once. The sequenced sample was blood. Receptor source: a man aged 50 to 60 in good health. Both conserved end residues are part of each CDR3. D genes are given only for firm matches. Clone size is not always given. Where it is, it says once, few, many or a class for expanded clones.

J	V	D	size	DNA	CDR3
TRBJ1-6	TRBV9	-	-	TGTGCCAGCAGCGCCTTTGGACAGAATTCACCCCTCCACTTT	CASSAFGQNSPLHF
TRBJ1-4	TRBV28	TRBD1	-	TGTGCCAGGGGACAGGGACAAGGAACTAATGAAAAACTGTTTTTT	CARGQGQGTNEKLFF
TRBJ1-6	TRBV3-1/TRBV3-2	-	-	TGTGCCAGCAGCCAAGACTTTCAGGGCGGAGTTTTCACCCTCCACTTT	CASSQDFQGGVFTLHF
TRBJ1-6	TRBV4-3	-	-	TGCGCCAGCAGCTATAGGCCGGAGATCTATAATTCACCCCTCCACTTT	CASSYRPEIYNSPLHF
TRBJ1-5	TRBV7-8	TRBD1	-	TGTGCCAGCAGCTTGGGACAGGGGAATCAGCCCCAGCATTTT	CASSLGQGNQPQHF
TRBJ2-3	TRBV7-2	-	-	TGTGCCAGCCTTTCCCCGCCAGATACGCAGTATTTT	CASLSPPDTQYF
TRBJ1-1	TRBV29-1	-	-	TGCAGCGCGAACATGAAATACACTGAAGCTTTCTTT	CSANMKYTEAFF
TRBJ1-1	TRBV6-5	-	once	TGTGCCAGCACACAATATACACAGGGCACTGAAGCTTTCTTT	CASTQYTQGTEAFF
TRBJ2-3	TRBV27	-	-	TGTGCCAGCAGTTACTCTATGGCAGGCACAGATACGCAGTATTTT	CASSYSMAGTDTQYF
TRBJ2-2	TRBV7-2	-	-	TGTGCCAGCAGCGAGACTCCCACCACCGGGGAGCTGTTTTTT	CASSETPTTGELFF
TRBJ2-1	TRBV7-9	TRBD1	few	TGTGCCAGCAGCTCTACGCGGGACAGGGTCTGGGATGAGCAGTTCTTC	CASSSTRDRVWDEQFF
TRBJ1-1	TRBV18	-	-	TGTGCCAGCTCACCACGATCGGGAGTGAACACTGAAGCTTTCTTT	CASSPRSGVNTEAFF
TRBJ1-2	TRBV2	-	few	TGTGCCAGCAGGGACTATGGCTACACCTTC	CASRDYGYTF
TRBJ1-5	TRBV27	-	-	TGTGCCAGCAGTTTATCGTCCAATCAGCCCCAGCATTTT	CASSLSSNQPQHF
TRBJ1-1	TRBV7-9	-	-	TGTGCCAGCAGCTTAGGGGTACAGGGTAAAGCTTTCTTT	CASSLGVQGKAFF
TRBJ1-3	TRBV20-1	-	-	TGCAGTGCTCTCGGAAACACCATATATTTT	CSALGNTIYF
TRBJ1-1	TRBV27	TRBD1	-	TGTGCCAGCAGTTTATACGGACAGGGGTATACTGAAGCTTTCTTT	CASSLYGQGYTEAFF
TRBJ1-2	TRBV9	TRBD1	-	TGTGCCAGCAGCCCCACAGGGGGCGGCTATGGCTACACCTTC	CASSPTGGGYGYTF
TRBJ1-1	TRBV3-1/TRBV3-2	-	-	TGTGCCAGCAGCCTCCTCAACAGGAAGACGAACACTGAAGCTTTCTTT	CASSLLNRKTNTEAFF
TRBJ2-7	TRBV5-1	-	-	TGCGCCAGCAGCTTGACGCGGTCCGACAGTTCCTTCTACGAGCAGTACTTC	CASSLTRSDSSFYEQYF
TRBJ1-2	TRBV6-5	-	-	TGTGCCAGCGGGGCAACCGACTATGGCTACACCTTC	CASGATDYGYTF
TRBJ1-2	TRBV3-1/TRBV3-2	-	-	TGTGCCAGCAGCCAATGGGACGTGGTATCGATTTATGGCTACACCTTC	CASSQWDVVSIYGYTF
TRBJ1-5	TRBV28	-	-	TGTGCCAGCAGTTTATATCACAGTCAGCCCCAGCATTTT	CASSLYHSQPQHF
TRBJ1-6	TRBV7-2	-	-	TGTGCCAGCAGCTTAAGTACAATTTCGAGTTCACCCCTCCACTTT	CASSLSTISSSPLHF
TRBJ1-2	TRBV7-9	-	once	TGTGCCAGCAGCTTTGTGGGAAGTGGCTACACCTTC	CASSFVGSGYTF
TRBJ2-4	TRBV10-1	-	-	TGCGCCAGCAGTGCCAGGGATGGCATTCAGTACTTC	CASSARDGIQYF
TRBJ1-5	TRBV9	-	-	TGTGCCAGCAGCGCGGACTTCAATCAGCCCCAGCATTTT	CASSADFNQPQHF
TRBJ1-1	TRBV7-8	-	-	TGTGCCAGCAGCTTATCAGCCACTGAAGCTTTCTTT	CASSLSATEAFF
TRBJ2-7	TRBV11-2	-	-	TGTGCCACACGGGACGTCACGTATCAGTACTTC	CATRDVTYQYF
TRBJ2-1	TRBV30	-	-	TGTGCCTGGAGTTGGCAGGGGATCAATGAGCAGTTCTTC	CAWSWQGINEQFF
TRBJ1-2	TRBV28	TRBD1	once	TGTGCCAGCAGTTTAGGCGGACAGGGGGTTTATGGCTACACCTTC	CASSLGGQGVYGYTF
TRBJ2-3	TRBV3-1/TRBV3-2	TRBD2	-	TGTGCCAGCAGGGAGCGGGGGGGCGCAGATACGCAGTATTTT	CASRERGGADTQYF
TRBJ2-2	TRBV24-1	-	-	TGTGCCACCAGTGACCACGCCGTCCCCGGGGAGCTGTTTTTT	CATSDHAVPGELFF
TRBJ2-3	TRBV28	-	-	TGTGCCAGCAGGTCAGGGGGGGTCCCTAGCACAGATACGCAGTATTTT	CASRSGGVPSTDTQYF
TRBJ2-2	TRBV5-4	-	once	TGTGCCAGCACAAAAGGGGGGCTAGCCCCCGGGGAGCTGTTTTTT	CASTKGGLAPGELFF
TRBJ2-1	TRBV5-5	-	-	TGTGCCAGCAGCCGGGACTCCCGAGCCTCTAATGAGCAGTTCTTC	CASSRDSRASNEQFF
TRBJ2-7	TRBV30	-	once	TGTGCCTGGGCCCCACTCGGGGGTGGGGACTACGAGCAGTACTTC	CAWAPLGGGDYEQYF
TRBJ2-5	TRBV7-2	TRBD2	once	TGTGCCAGCAGCTTCCTTAGCGGGGGGGTAAAAGAGACCCAGTACTTC	CASSFLSGGVKETQYF
TRBJ2-7	TRBV12-3/TRBV12-4	-	-	TGTGCCAGCAGATCAGGCTCCTACGAGCAGTACTTC	CASRSGSYEQYF
TRBJ2-1	TRBV6-1	TRBD2	-	TGTGCCAGCAGTTCCGTCGGGGGGAGCTACAATGAGCAGTTCTTC	CASSSVGGSYNEQFF
TRBJ2-2	TRBV28	TRBD1	-	TGTGCTTGCAGGAAAGACAGGGGTACCGCCGGGGAGCTGTTTTTT	CACRKDRGTAGELFF